These T cell receptor beta chains were read from a single sample in a study of blood T cells in healthy people across ages. TCRdb called the 5' RACE reads again in MiXCR, with one record for every CDR3 protein. This sample has roughly 1,300,000 distinct CDR3 sequences; 59% occur once, and the top ten carry 5.5% to 8%. Sequenced: blood. These receptors originate from a young man in good health. CDR3s include the opening cysteine and the closing phenylalanine or tryptophan. Fields, in order: clone size, V gene, D gene, J gene, CDR3 DNA, CDR3 protein. The D gene is left open where the match is weak. Size tells how often a clone was seen (once, few, many) or the class of an expanded clone, and some rows leave it out.

abundance: NA; v_gene: TRBV20-1; d_gene: NA; j_gene: TRBJ2-3; CDR3nt: TGCAGTGCTAGGATAGCGGGCACAGATACGCAGTATTTT; CDR3aa: CSARIAGTDTQYF
abundance: NA; v_gene: TRBV21-1; d_gene: NA; j_gene: TRBJ1-6; CDR3nt: TGTGCCAGCACCCATCCTTTTTCGACAGGGAGCTCACCCCTCCACTTT; CDR3aa: CASTHPFSTGSSPLHF
abundance: few; v_gene: TRBV6-1; d_gene: NA; j_gene: TRBJ2-1; CDR3nt: TGTGCCAGCAGTGAACCTCAGCGGAGAGGTAATGAGCAGTTCTTC; CDR3aa: CASSEPQRRGNEQFF
abundance: NA; v_gene: TRBV25-1; d_gene: NA; j_gene: TRBJ1-2; CDR3nt: NA; CDR3aa: CTSSEYSGKNGYTFGYTF
abundance: NA; v_gene: TRBV5-1; d_gene: TRBD2; j_gene: TRBJ2-1; CDR3nt: TGCGCCAGCAGCCACCCTAGTCTAGCGGGATTAATAACCGGAAATGAGCAGTTCTTC; CDR3aa: CASSHPSLAGLITGNEQFF
abundance: few; v_gene: TRBV2; d_gene: TRBD2; j_gene: TRBJ2-7; CDR3nt: TGTGCCAGCACCACGACTAGCGAGGCCTACGAGCAGTACTTC; CDR3aa: CASTTTSEAYEQYF
abundance: NA; v_gene: TRBV7-8; d_gene: NA; j_gene: TRBJ1-2; CDR3nt: TGTGCCAGCAGCTTAGACAGGGCCGGCTACACCTTC; CDR3aa: CASSLDRAGYTF
abundance: NA; v_gene: TRBV4-1; d_gene: TRBD2; j_gene: TRBJ2-1; CDR3nt: TGCGCCAGCAGCCAAGTCCCGTCGCAACTAGCGGGAACTCCTTGGGAGCAGTTCTTC; CDR3aa: CASSQVPSQLAGTPWEQFF
abundance: NA; v_gene: TRBV29-1; d_gene: NA; j_gene: TRBJ2-3; CDR3nt: TGCAGCGTTGAGAGGTACAGCCTAACAGATACGCAGTATTTT; CDR3aa: CSVERYSLTDTQYF
abundance: few; v_gene: TRBV11-1; d_gene: NA; j_gene: TRBJ2-5; CDR3nt: TGTGCCAGCAGCTCCCGGACGGGAAGGTACCAAGAGACCCAGTACTTC; CDR3aa: CASSSRTGRYQETQYF
abundance: NA; v_gene: TRBV7-9; d_gene: NA; j_gene: TRBJ2-7; CDR3nt: TGTGCCAGCAGCTCACACCGGGACGGCTACGAGCAGTACTTC; CDR3aa: CASSSHRDGYEQYF
abundance: few; v_gene: TRBV4-3; d_gene: NA; j_gene: TRBJ2-3; CDR3nt: TGCGCCAGCAGCCAGTATGGGAGGGGGAGCACAGATACGCAGTATTTT; CDR3aa: CASSQYGRGSTDTQYF
abundance: NA; v_gene: TRBV6-2/TRBV6-3; d_gene: TRBD1; j_gene: TRBJ1-1; CDR3nt: TGTGCCAGCAGTACAAGGACAGGGATGTACACTGAAGCTTTCTTT; CDR3aa: CASSTRTGMYTEAFF
abundance: NA; v_gene: TRBV20-1; d_gene: NA; j_gene: TRBJ2-5; CDR3nt: TGCAGTGCTGACGCGACGGGGGAGCAGTACTTC; CDR3aa: CSADATGEQYF
abundance: NA; v_gene: TRBV29-1; d_gene: TRBD1; j_gene: TRBJ2-7; CDR3nt: TGCAGCGCTGGGGGGACAGGGGCCTACGAGCAGTACTTC; CDR3aa: CSAGGTGAYEQYF
abundance: NA; v_gene: TRBV7-9; d_gene: NA; j_gene: TRBJ1-1; CDR3nt: TGTGCCAGCAACCCGGGGGCTCTTAACACTGAAGCTTTCTTT; CDR3aa: CASNPGALNTEAFF
abundance: NA; v_gene: TRBV7-9; d_gene: NA; j_gene: TRBJ2-5; CDR3nt: TGTGCCGGCAGCTTAGGGGAGGCAGCCAAAGAGACCCAGTACTTC; CDR3aa: CAGSLGEAAKETQYF
abundance: once; v_gene: TRBV4-3; d_gene: TRBD2; j_gene: TRBJ2-2; CDR3nt: TGCGCCAGCAGCCCCGGGACTAGCGGGGGGGCCTGGGAGCTGTTTTTT; CDR3aa: CASSPGTSGGAWELFF
abundance: NA; v_gene: TRBV5-1; d_gene: NA; j_gene: TRBJ2-3; CDR3nt: TGCGCCAGCAGCTTGGCGACCTCCCTCACAGATACGCAGTATTTT; CDR3aa: CASSLATSLTDTQYF